A single sample gave rise to the 24 T cell receptor beta chains below, sequenced in a study of breast tumors, draining lymph nodes, adjacent tissues. TCRdb itself ran the multiplex PCR reads through MiXCR, one entry per CDR3 protein. The sample has about 31,000 distinct CDR3 sequences; 63% are singletons. The sequenced sample was breast tumor tissue. Receptors originate from a female donor with breast cancer. Some clones in this sample may be carry-over from other donors' samples.

This clonotype was observed many times. This chain uses TRBV19 with TRBJ1-6, with 12 bases matching TRBD1. This CDR3 region has 18 residues. Trimming removed 9 bases from V and 0 bases from J; junction bases left unmatched: 9. The germline gives CDR1 LNHDA, CDR2 SQIVND (reference sequence). The chain's CDR3 is CASHGGQGAFSYNSPLHF. The DNA for the CDR3 is TGTGCCAGCCACGGGGGACAGGGGGCTTTCTCCTATAATTCACCCCTCCACTTT.

CDR3 in DNA: TGTGCCAGTAGTAACCCTCGGACAGGGAATGAAAAACTGTTTTTT. Translated, it gives CASSNPRTGNEKLFF. The chain has TRBV19 and TRBJ1-4, with 8 bases lining up with TRBD1. The CDR3 extends over 15 amino acids. CDR1 is LNHDA and CDR2 is SQIVND in the germline V gene (reference sequence). V gave up 4 bases and J gave up 5 bases; unmatched junction bases: 6.

This clonotype was recorded many times. A much larger clone lies a single base off, so this may be a read error. This sequence joins TRBV5-5 and TRBJ2-5, with D perhaps being TRBD1 or TRBD2 (5 bases each). The germline V gene encodes CDR1 SGHKS and CDR2 YYEKEE (reference sequence). The CDR3 contains 12 residues. V was cut by 5 bases and J by 7 bases, with 12 bases left in between. The CDR3 DNA follows: TGTGCCAGCAGTTCGGGGCAGACGACCCAGTACTTC. Translated: CASSSGQTTQYF. The full variable domain, in which reference TRBV5-5 and TRBJ2-5 provide the parts outside the CDR3, is DAGVTQSPTHLIKTRGQQVTLRCSPISGHKSVSWYQQVLGQGPQFIFQYYEKEERGRGNFPDRFSARQFPNYSSELNVNALLLGDSALYLCASSSGQTTQYFGPGTRLLVL.

The chain has TRBV6-1 and TRBJ2-5; the D is unclear. The length of the CDR3 is 10 residues. The V end was cut by 6 bases, the J end by 7 bases, with 6 bases between. CDR1 is MNHNS, CDR2 SASEGT, per germline. CDR3 loop: CASSDLTQYF. In DNA, the CDR3 is TGTGCCAGCAGCGACCTGACCCAGTACTTC.

The chain employs TRBV19 and TRBJ2-2; 8 bases agree with TRBD2. This CDR3 spans 12 amino acids. Germline V gene lookup returns CDR1 LNHDA and CDR2 SQIVND (reference sequence). With V trimmed by 10 bases and J by 6 bases, 4 bases remained unmatched. As DNA, the CDR3 is TGTGCCACAGGGACTAGATCCGGGGAGCTGTTTTTT. This translates into CATGTRSGELFF.

The chain employs TRBV4-2 and TRBJ2-7; D possibly corresponds to TRBD2 (5 bases). Trimming shortened V by 4 bases and J by 3 bases, and 16 bases separated the two germline ends. This CDR3 has 15 amino acids. Germline assignment: CDR1 LGHNA and CDR2 YNFKEQ. The CDR3 DNA is TGTGCCAGCAGCCCTCCCGGGGAGCTGTTCTACGAGCAGTACTTC. It codes for CASSPPGELFYEQYF.

The genes are TRBV6-4 and TRBJ2-3, with 7 bases that match TRBD1. The CDR3 spans 14 residues. The germline V gene has CDR1 MRHNA and CDR2 SNTAGT. After removal of 2 bases from V and 1 base from J, the junction contained 0 bases not matched to a gene. For the CDR3, the DNA is TGTGCCAGCAGTGACGGGACAGGCACAGATACGCAGTATTTT. This sequence encodes CASSDGTGTDTQYF.

The chain recombines TRBV5-6 with TRBJ1-2, with D possibly TRBD1 on 5 matching bases. This CDR3 comprises 13 residues. V was trimmed by 1 base and J by 8 bases, leaving 12 bases between them. The germline V gene encodes CDR1 SGHDT and CDR2 YYEEEE. CDR3 sequence reads: CASSLSGSNGYTF. CDR3 bases: TGTGCCAGCAGCTTGTCAGGGTCCAACGGCTACACCTTC.

V is TRBV20-1 and J is TRBJ2-7; 9 bases line up with TRBD1. Germline CDR1 reads DFQATT; CDR2 reads SNEGSKA (reference sequence). J gave up 4 bases and V 4 bases, and 8 bases lay outside the gene matches. CDR3 size: 14 residues. The CDR3 region is CSANPPGQGYEQYF. CDR3 nucleotides: TGCAGTGCTAACCCTCCGGGACAGGGTTACGAGCAGTACTTC.

The chain employs TRBV14 and TRBJ2-1; TRBD2 aligns across 10 bases. This CDR3 region has 16 residues. Trimming removed 3 bases from V and 3 bases from J; junction bases left unmatched: 5. Germline V CDR1 and CDR2: SGHDN, FVKESK. This CDR3 reads CASSHRLAGLYNEQFF. CDR3 coding DNA: TGTGCCAGCAGCCACAGACTAGCGGGCCTCTACAATGAGCAGTTCTTC.

The rearrangement links TRBV27 to TRBJ1-2; 8 bases align to TRBD1. This CDR3 has 17 residues. V shed 6 bases and J 6 bases; nucleotides not matched to a gene: 18. Germline lookup yields CDR1 MNHEY and CDR2 SMNVEV (reference sequence). The CDR3 sequence: CASSLSPLDRVLNGYTF. The CDR3 region has the DNA TGTGCCAGCAGCCTCAGCCCCCTGGACAGGGTTCTGAATGGCTACACCTTC.

This clonotype was seen at least ten times. The chain has TRBV25-1 and TRBJ2-5; D might be TRBD2 (5 bases). V shed 5 bases and J shed 5 bases, with 15 bases lying between them. The CDR3 has 14 residues. From germline, CDR1 is MGHDK and CDR2 SYGVNS. The CDR3 reads CASSNPGSSETQYF. The CDR3 DNA follows: TGTGCCAGCAGTAATCCGGGGTCGTCGGAGACCCAGTACTTC.

The chain couples TRBV6-5 to TRBJ1-2; D is unresolved. The CDR3 sequence is 13 residues long. The V gene lost 6 bases and the J gene lost 8 bases, with 16 bases spanning the gap. CDR1 and CDR2 (germline): MNHEY, SVGAGI. The CDR3 DNA is TGTGCCAGCAGCATCAAAAATAGGAGCGGCTACACCTTC. Translating gives CASSIKNRSGYTF.

Within the sample, this clonotype is medium-sized. V and J are TRBV9 and TRBJ2-2; D is ambiguous. Trimming removed 4 bases at V and 6 bases at J, with 16 bases between. This CDR3 comprises 15 residues. Germline values: CDR1 SGDLS, CDR2 YYNGEE. The CDR3 DNA sequence: TGTGCCAGCAGCCCTTGGACGGATAGCCCCGGGGAGCTGTTTTTT. Encoded protein: CASSPWTDSPGELFF. Combining the CDR3 with reference TRBV9 and TRBJ2-2 gives the whole variable domain DSGVTQTPKHLITATGQRVTLRCSPRSGDLSVYWYQQSLDQGLQFLIQYYNGEERAKGNILERFSAQQFPDLHSELNLSSLELGDSALYFCASSPWTDSPGELFFGEGSRLTVL.

This clonotype was seen many times. With a much larger clone just one base away, this may be a read error. The chain is built from TRBV6-2 or TRBV6-3 and TRBJ1-3, with D possibly TRBD1 on 5 matching bases. The germline V gene has CDR1 MNHEY and CDR2 SVGEGT. The CDR3 length is 14 residues. V dropped 5 bases and J dropped 2 bases, with 10 bases sitting between them. CDR3 in DNA: TGTGCCAGCAGTCACGGAGGGGCTGGAAACACCATATATTTT. Residues: CASSHGGAGNTIYF.

In this sample, this clonotype turned up a few times. The chain combines TRBV19 with TRBJ2-7, with D perhaps assigned TRBD1 or TRBD2 (5 bases each). The CDR3 has 16 amino acids. The germline V gene has CDR1 LNHDA and CDR2 SQIVND (reference sequence). Trimming cost V 4 bases and J 3 bases, with 19 bases left between them. The CDR3 region has the DNA TGTGCCAGTAGTACTGCCGGGGACGGATCCTTCTACGAGCAGTACTTC. This gives the protein CASSTAGDGSFYEQYF.

The chain uses TRBV29-1 and TRBJ2-5, with a weak D call TRBD2 (5 bases). Germline V gene sequence: CDR1 SQVTM, CDR2 ANQGSEA. V lost 4 bases, J lost 2 bases, and 14 bases lay in between. The CDR3 runs to 14 residues. This CDR3 reads CSVVEWIAQETQYF. DNA of the CDR3: TGCAGCGTTGTAGAGTGGATAGCGCAAGAGACCCAGTACTTC.

This chain connects TRBV20-1 to TRBJ2-5; 9 nucleotides agree with TRBD2. V trimming: 3 bases; J trimming: 7 bases; junction bases outside the gene matches: 15. Germline values: CDR1 DFQATT, CDR2 SNEGSKA (reference sequence). This CDR3 comprises 16 residues. CDR3 in DNA: TGCAGTGCTAGTTCTGCGAGCGGGGGGCCTCTTGGGACCCAGTACTTC. Translation: CSASSASGGPLGTQYF.

This rearrangement joins TRBV12-3 or TRBV12-4 to TRBJ2-2, with D maybe TRBD2 (6 bases). Between the trimmed V and J ends, which lost 11 bases and 5 bases, there was a span of 30 bases. This CDR3 spans 18 amino acids. In DNA form, the CDR3 reads TGTGCCTGCATTCGCCCTTTTTCAGGCGGGATTTGGACCGGGGAGCTGTTTTTT. It yields the protein CACIRPFSGGIWTGELFF.

The gene calls are TRBV20-1 and TRBJ1-3; possibly TRBD1 for D (6 bases). This CDR3 comprises 13 residues. Germline V gene sequence: CDR1 DFQATT, CDR2 SNEGSKA (reference sequence). The V and J ends lost 6 bases and 0 bases respectively, with 9 bases between them. DNA for the CDR3: TGCAGTGCCGTAGGGGGCTCTGGAAACACCATATATTTT. This gives the protein CSAVGGSGNTIYF.

This clonotype was seen more than once but under ten times. The chain combines TRBV7-9 with TRBJ1-4; D is perhaps TRBD1 (5 bases). V lost 1 base, J lost 7 bases, and 10 bases lay in between. Germline V gene lookup returns CDR1 SEHNR and CDR2 FQNEAQ (reference sequence). The CDR3 is 14 amino acids. The chain's CDR3 is CASSLGQGGEKLFF. The CDR3 nucleotides are TGTGCCAGCAGCTTAGGGCAGGGAGGTGAAAAACTGTTTTTT. Drawing the rest from reference TRBV7-9 and TRBJ1-4, the complete variable domain is DTGVSQNPRHKITKRGQNVTFRCDPISEHNRLYWYRQTLGQGPEFLTYFQNEAQLEKSRLLSDRFSAERPKGSFSTLEIQRTEQGDSAMYLCASSLGQGGEKLFFGSGTQLSVL.

The CDR3 DNA reads as TGTGCCAGTAGTATGAAAAACATTCAGTACTTC. Translating gives CASSMKNIQYF. The chain has TRBV19 and TRBJ2-4, with D hard to call. Trimming removed 3 bases from V and 4 bases from J, with 1 base in between. CDR3 length equals 11 residues. Looked up from germline, CDR1 is LNHDA and CDR2 is SQIVND (reference sequence).

This clonotype was observed a handful of times. The CDR3 loop reads CSATGLLADGAQYF. The DNA of the CDR3 is TGCAGTGCCACCGGGCTTCTAGCGGACGGGGCCCAGTACTTC. The chain has TRBV20-1 and TRBJ2-5; 7 bases line up with TRBD2. CDR3 length: 14 amino acids. Germline V lookup: CDR1 DFQATT, CDR2 SNEGSKA (reference sequence). J was trimmed by 9 bases and V by 6 bases; bases with no gene match: 16.

The chain joins TRBV19 to TRBJ2-7; tentative D call: TRBD1 (6 bases). The CDR3 is 13 amino acids. Germline V lookup: CDR1 LNHDA, CDR2 SQIVND (reference sequence). Trimming left V 3 bases short and J 4 bases short, with 10 bases between. The DNA for the CDR3 is TGTGCCAGTAGTATGACAGGATTATACGAGCAGTACTTC. Translation: CASSMTGLYEQYF. The full variable domain, its missing parts supplied by reference TRBV19 and TRBJ2-7, is DGGITQSPKYLFRKEGQNVTLSCEQNLNHDAMYWYRQDPGQGLRLIYYSQIVNDFQKGDIAEGYSVSREKKESFPLTVTSAQKNPTAFYLCASSMTGLYEQYFGPGTRLTVT.